This section outlines one T cell receptor (beta chain) sequence together with its context. CDR1 and CDR2 (germline): SQVTM, ANQGSEA. This CDR3 has 14 residues. The V and J ends lost 6 bases and 0 bases respectively, with 13 bases between them. This sample is drawn from a study of control samples from healthy donors and cancer patients. The assay was immunoSEQ multiplex PCR, and TCRdb's table has in-frame clones only and misses some. The sample lists under 100,000 clones; approximately 93% were seen once. The sequenced sample was blood. The source of this sequence is a woman aged 25 to 39 in good health. The rearrangement joins TRBV29-1 to TRBJ2-3; D tentatively reads TRBD1 or TRBD2 (5 bases each). CDR3 coding DNA: TGCAGCGTAATAGGGACCGCCAGCACAGATACGCAGTATTTT. It yields the protein CSVIGTASTDTQYF.